Listed here are 5 T cell receptor beta chains from one sample, sequenced in a study of T cells in Graves' hyperthyroidism and ophthalmopathy. Authors of the study amplified TCR beta CDR3 regions from RNA transcripts. HTBI primers were employed in a first-round RT-PCR of the TCR CDR3. One entry per CDR3 protein, called by TCRdb with MiXCR from the multiplex PCR reads. The data contain around 480,000 distinct CDR3 sequences, about an eighth of them singletons. The sample was blood. These receptors were obtained from a woman aged 18-29 years with Graves' hyperthyroidism.

This clonotype has only a few counts. V is TRBV5-1 and J is TRBJ2-4; D is perhaps TRBD1 (6 bases). With 1 base removed from V and 0 bases from J, the gap between germline ends came to 8 bases. Germline CDR1 SGHRS, CDR2 YFSETQ. CDR3 length: 15 residues. CDR3 DNA: TGCGCCAGCAGCTTGACAGGGCTAGCCAAAAACATTCAGTACTTC. The encoded protein is CASSLTGLAKNIQYF.

This clonotype was seen more than once but under ten times. V and J are TRBV7-2 and TRBJ2-1; possible D gene TRBD2, 6 bases. Germline V lookup: CDR1 SGHTA, CDR2 FQGNSA. The length of the CDR3 is 17 residues. Trimming pared 4 bases from V and 2 bases from J, leaving 18 bases between. CDR3 protein: CASSSPADYPAYNEQFF. The CDR3 bases are TGTGCCAGCAGCTCCCCCGCGGACTATCCAGCCTACAATGAGCAGTTCTTC.

The V gene is TRBV24-1, the J gene TRBJ2-1; D gene unclear. CDR1 and CDR2 (germline): KGHDR, SFDVKD. Between the trimmed V and J ends, which lost 3 bases and 6 bases, there was a span of 5 bases. The length of the CDR3 is 12 residues. The CDR3 loop is CATSDPINEQFF. The CDR3 region has the DNA TGTGCCACCAGTGATCCAATCAATGAGCAGTTCTTC.

This clonotype was detected ten times or more. The chain is built from TRBV20-1 and TRBJ2-3; D is uncertain. V was cut by 3 bases and J by 1 base, with 2 bases left in between. The CDR3 consists of 11 residues. Germline CDR1 reads DFQATT; CDR2 reads SNEGSKA (reference sequence). The CDR3 loop is CSASGTDTQYF. DNA for the CDR3: TGCAGTGCTAGTGGCACAGATACGCAGTATTTT.

This clonotype was picked up many times. The chain carries TRBV24-1 and TRBJ2-5; 11 bases fit TRBD2. With V trimmed by 3 bases and J by 2 bases, 4 bases remained unmatched. Germline lookup yields CDR1 KGHDR and CDR2 SFDVKD. The CDR3 consists of 16 residues. CDR3 in amino acids: CATSDPGTSGQETQYF. DNA of the CDR3: TGTGCCACCAGTGATCCCGGGACTAGCGGACAAGAGACCCAGTACTTC.